The TCR beta chain under discussion was sequenced for a study of blood T cell repertoires in COVID-19. Turning to the study itself: Italy, Spain and the United States were the sources of the convalescent and acute COVID-19 samples. Sources were T cells, B-cell-depleted T cells, or PBMCs; the material itself was cDNA or gDNA.

Authors' methods: How many nucleated cells were present was estimated from reference gene primer amplification. Some clones are missing from TCRdb's copy, which holds only in-frame ones; the method was immunoSEQ multiplex PCR. D and trimming come from the DNA, and the V and J calls and clone size come from that table. The table has about 440,000 clones, around 88% seen once. The CDR3 sequence is 16 residues long. Trimming stripped 2 bases from V and 0 bases from J, with 12 bases between. Germline V gene sequence: CDR1 LGHNA, CDR2 YNFKEQ. This sequence originates from a woman aged 30 to 39 with acute or convalescent COVID-19. The sequenced sample consisted of peripheral blood. The chain is built from TRBV4-2 and TRBJ2-3; tentatively, D is TRBD2 (6 bases). The CDR3 sequence is CASSQSAGSSTDTQYF. CDR3 nucleotides: TGTGCCAGCAGCCAAAGTGCGGGAAGCAGCACAGATACGCAGTATTTT.